These 15 T cell receptor beta chains were sequenced from one sample in a study of blood T cells in healthy people across ages. For the second PCR, which ran for about 6 to 11 cycles, a sample-barcoded 5' primer and a J-beta primer mix were used. TCRdb analysed the 5' RACE reads with MiXCR anew, one entry per CDR3 protein. The sample has approximately 1,100,000 distinct CDR3 sequences; under 45% are singletons. Sequences were obtained from blood. These receptors were collected from a woman between 55 and 75 years old in good health.

The chain recombines TRBV27 with TRBJ2-3; 7 nucleotides match TRBD1. V shed 4 bases, J shed 4 bases, and the junction held 8 bases outside the gene matches. CDR1 is MNHEY, CDR2 SMNVEV, per germline (reference sequence). The CDR3 runs 15 residues. The CDR3 spells CASSSTGRWADTQYF. The CDR3, as DNA: TGTGCCAGCAGTTCGACAGGGCGGTGGGCAGATACGCAGTATTTT.

V and J are TRBV12-3 or TRBV12-4 and TRBJ2-1; 7 bases line up with TRBD2. This CDR3 comprises 17 residues. Germline trimming cut 3 bases from V and 5 bases from J; bases unmatched to any gene: 13. The CDR3 sequence is CASSFASGPPLDNEQFF. The CDR3 DNA follows: TGTGCCAGCAGTTTTGCTAGCGGCCCTCCTCTGGACAATGAGCAGTTCTTC.

The chain combines TRBV28 with TRBJ1-2, with D uncertain. Trimming stripped 6 bases from V and 1 base from J, with 15 bases between. The CDR3 runs 15 residues. Germline V gene lookup returns CDR1 MDHEN and CDR2 SYDVKM. CDR3 residues: CASSPAWSLNYGYTF. The CDR3 nucleotides are TGTGCCAGCAGCCCGGCATGGAGCCTTAACTATGGCTACACCTTC.

V and J are TRBV10-3 and TRBJ1-5; the match to TRBD1 covers 8 bases. Unmatched junction bases numbered 12, after V lost 11 bases and J lost 3 bases. CDR3 length: 15 amino acids. Germline V gives CDR1 ENHRY, CDR2 SYGVKD. The CDR3 region has the DNA TGTGCCGCGGCGGGGGGACAGGAAATCAATCAGCCCCAGCATTTT. It encodes CAAAGGQEINQPQHF.

V usage is TRBV10-3 and J usage is TRBJ2-1; D may be TRBD1 (5 bases). Germline V lookup: CDR1 ENHRY, CDR2 SYGVKD. This CDR3 spans 12 amino acids. Trimming cost V 5 bases and J 8 bases, with 10 bases left between them. This chain's CDR3 is CAISQGADEQFF. CDR3 in DNA: TGTGCCATCAGTCAAGGGGCCGATGAGCAGTTCTTC.

The chain employs TRBV4-1 and TRBJ2-1; possibly TRBD2 for D (6 bases). This CDR3 is 15 amino acids long. Trimming stripped 6 bases from V and 2 bases from J, with 14 bases between. Germline CDR1 MGHRA, CDR2 YSYEKL. CDR3 sequence (DNA): TGCGCCAGCAGTCAACGTAGGACTACCTACAATGAGCAGTTCTTC. It encodes CASSQRRTTYNEQFF.

The V call is TRBV28, the J call TRBJ1-2; TRBD1 might be the D (6 bases). This CDR3 is 14 amino acids long. Germline V gene sequence: CDR1 MDHEN, CDR2 SYDVKM. V shed 4 bases and J shed 8 bases, with 17 bases lying between them. The CDR3 sequence: CASSSGRTAGGYTF. The CDR3 DNA sequence: TGTGCCAGCAGTTCCGGCCGGACAGCTGGGGGCTACACCTTC.

This clonotype was picked up many times. The chain is built from TRBV29-1 and TRBJ2-3, with D maybe TRBD2 (5 bases). The V gene's germline CDR1 is SQVTM and CDR2 ANQGSEA. This CDR3 is 13 amino acids long. V was shortened by 4 bases and J by 4 bases, with 12 bases between the two germline ends. Here the CDR3 reads CSVVGGSSDTQYF. The CDR3 nucleotides read TGCAGCGTTGTCGGTGGGAGCTCAGATACGCAGTATTTT.

This clonotype has ten or more counts. The chain joins TRBV5-1 to TRBJ2-5, with TRBD1 identical over 10 bases. Germline V gives CDR1 SGHRS, CDR2 YFSETQ. V lost 3 bases and J lost 4; bases outside the gene matches: 3. The CDR3 has 14 residues. The CDR3 region is CASSSGTGAETQYF. The DNA for the CDR3 is TGCGCCAGCAGCTCAGGGACAGGGGCAGAGACCCAGTACTTC.

The chain joins TRBV7-2 to TRBJ2-7; 10 bases match TRBD2. Germline V gene sequence: CDR1 SGHTA, CDR2 FQGNSA. V was pared by 0 bases and J by 5 bases, with 4 bases of the junction left unmatched. CDR3 size: 15 residues. CDR3 sequence (DNA): TGTGCCAGCAGCTTAGCAGCGGGAGGGTTCAACGAGCAGTACTTC. Translating it yields CASSLAAGGFNEQYF.

The V and J genes are TRBV10-3 and TRBJ2-5; tentatively, D is TRBD1 or TRBD2 (5 bases each). The DNA end is a closer match to TRBJ2-7, so the J assignment may be wrong. Germline loops: CDR1 ENHRY, CDR2 SYGVKD. The CDR3 consists of 15 residues. The CDR3 DNA is TGTGCCATCAGAGTAGAAAGTCGGGGCAAAGGCGAGCAGTACTTC. Its translation: CAIRVESRGKGEQYF.

In its sample, this clonotype was seen a few times. The rearrangement joins TRBV2 to TRBJ2-7; D possibly corresponds to TRBD1 (6 bases). The CDR3 loop spans 13 amino acids. From germline, CDR1 is SNHLY and CDR2 FYNNEI. V was trimmed by 6 bases and J by 2 bases, leaving 11 bases between them. The CDR3 loop is CASRLTGPYEQYF. The CDR3, as DNA: TGTGCCAGCAGACTTACAGGGCCCTACGAGCAGTACTTC.

On this clonotype itself: A read error is possible here, since a much larger clone lies one base away. V usage is TRBV6-5 and J usage is TRBJ2-1, with TRBD2 matching over 8 bases. Germline CDR1 is MNHEY and CDR2 is SVGAGI. The CDR3 sequence is 13 residues long. J was trimmed by 13 bases and V by 8 bases; bases with no gene match: 13. CDR3 nucleotide sequence: TGTGCCAGCTGGAAGCGGGAGTTCGGGACCCAGTTCTTC. Translating it yields CASWKREFGTQFF.

This sequence joins TRBV12-3 or TRBV12-4 and TRBJ2-3; possibly TRBD1 for D (6 bases). The V and J ends lost 11 bases and 0 bases respectively, with 15 bases between them. The length of the CDR3 is 14 residues. The CDR3 loop is CAGKSGASTDTQYF. The CDR3 bases are TGTGCCGGCAAATCAGGGGCTAGCACAGATACGCAGTATTTT.

The V call is TRBV6-5, the J call TRBJ1-6; D is possibly TRBD1 (5 bases). CDR1 MNHEY and CDR2 SVGAGI come from the germline V gene. With 7 bases removed from V and 7 bases from J, the gap between germline ends came to 14 bases. The CDR3 consists of 14 residues. CDR3 in amino acids: CASNEQAPNSPLHF. As DNA, the CDR3 is TGTGCCAGCAACGAACAGGCCCCGAATTCACCCCTCCACTTT.